This T cell receptor (beta chain) comes out of a study of T cell repertoires in cytomegalovirus infection. This clonotype was counted only a few times. What it binds is not known. The CDR3 consists of 12 residues. Per the germline V gene, CDR1 is SGHVS and CDR2 is FQNEAQ. In TCRdb, the reads were re-called with MiXCR into one record per CDR3 protein. The sample has more than 300,000 distinct CDR3 sequences; approximately 30% are singletons. The clonotype originates from a human donor in good health (CMV status not recorded). Some clones in this sample may be carry-over from other donors' samples. The chain recombines TRBV7-8 with TRBJ1-5; D gene unclear. Here the sequenced sample was cultured PBMCs, taken from culture after CMV antigen stimulation. The CDR3 loop is CATAGSNQPQHF. Here the CDR3 DNA reads TGTGCTACTGCAGGTAGCAATCAGCCCCAGCATTTT.